One sample yielded the 16 T cell receptor beta chains listed below, sequenced in a study of T cells in localized non-small cell lung cancer. Measured with immunoSEQ multiplex PCR; TCRdb has only the in-frame clones, and not every one. Of tens of thousands of clones listed, approximately 82% were seen once; the top ten hold 20%. Sequences were derived from peripheral blood, sampled before any cancer treatment. All receptors derive from a female donor over 55 with stage II squamous cell lung carcinoma.

The chain links TRBV5-6 to TRBJ2-3; TRBD1 or TRBD2 may be the D gene (5 bases each). V was shortened by 4 bases and J by 4 bases, with 19 bases between the two germline ends. The CDR3 length is 16 residues. CDR1 is SGHDT, CDR2 YYEEEE, per germline. The CDR3 DNA reads TGTGCCAGCAGCGTCCCGGGACGTTCGTCGCCAGATACGCAGTATTTT. Translating gives CASSVPGRSSPDTQYF.

This sequence joins TRBV11-2 and TRBJ2-5; the D gene is possibly TRBD1 (6 bases). Germline assignment: CDR1 SGHAT and CDR2 FQNNGV. Between the trimmed V and J ends, which lost 5 bases and 1 base, there was a span of 8 bases. There are 13 residues in the CDR3. The CDR3 region has the DNA TGTGCCAGCAGCCCGGACAGCCAAGAGACCCAGTACTTC. This translates into CASSPDSQETQYF.

V and J are TRBV19 and TRBJ2-2; D not resolved. The V end lost 4 bases, the J end lost 1 base, and 10 bases lay between the germline ends. CDR3 length: 15 residues. Germline CDR1 is LNHDA and CDR2 is SQIVND (reference sequence). In nucleotides, the CDR3 is TGTGCCAGTAGTACCCCCCAGAGGAACACCGGGGAGCTGTTTTTT. Its protein is CASSTPQRNTGELFF. Complete variable domain (other parts from reference TRBV19 and TRBJ2-2): DGGITQSPKYLFRKEGQNVTLSCEQNLNHDAMYWYRQDPGQGLRLIYYSQIVNDFQKGDIAEGYSVSREKKESFPLTVTSAQKNPTAFYLCASSTPQRNTGELFFGEGSRLTVL.

This chain uses TRBV6-5 with TRBJ1-1, with 9 nucleotides matching TRBD1. Germline trimming cut 6 bases from V and 5 bases from J; bases unmatched to any gene: 7. The germline V gene encodes CDR1 MNHEY and CDR2 SVGAGI. The CDR3 is 14 amino acids. The DNA of the CDR3 is TGTGCCAGCAGAAAACAGGGGGCAAGGACTGAAGCTTTCTTT. Amino acid sequence: CASRKQGARTEAFF.

The chain is built from TRBV18 and TRBJ2-1; D not certain. The CDR3 spans 13 residues. With 3 bases removed from V and 8 bases from J, the gap between germline ends came to 11 bases. Per germline, CDR1 KGHSH and CDR2 LQKENI. CDR3 sequence (DNA): TGTGCCAGCTCACCCCTTGATTACTATGAGCAGTTCTTC. Translating gives CASSPLDYYEQFF.

The V and J genes are TRBV5-1 and TRBJ2-2; D may be TRBD1 (6 bases). V lost 0 bases and J lost 1, with 13 bases in between. The CDR3 is made up of 17 amino acids. CDR1 SGHRS and CDR2 YFSETQ come from the germline V gene. CDR3 sequence (DNA): TGCGCCAGCAGCTTGGGGCATCGGGACAAGAACACCGGGGAGCTGTTTTTT. Protein sequence: CASSLGHRDKNTGELFF.

This rearrangement joins TRBV11-2 to TRBJ2-7; TRBD2 aligns across 9 bases. Germline trimming cut 3 bases from V and 4 bases from J; bases unmatched to any gene: 7. The CDR3 sequence is 15 residues long. In germline, CDR1 is SGHAT, CDR2 FQNNGV. CDR3 loop: CASSFSALAGYEQYF. The CDR3 bases are TGTGCCAGCAGCTTCAGTGCCCTAGCGGGGTACGAGCAGTACTTC.

This rearrangement joins TRBV19 to TRBJ1-1; TRBD1 matches 7 bases. The CDR3 spans 12 residues. Unmatched junction bases numbered 7, after V lost 8 bases and J lost 7 bases. Germline CDR1 and CDR2: LNHDA and SQIVND (reference sequence). CDR3 coding DNA: TGTGCCAGTGGAGACAGGGAGATTGAAGCTTTCTTT. Translating it yields CASGDREIEAFF.

In DNA form, the CDR3 reads TGTGCCATCAGTGACGGACAGAGGGACGCTGAAGCTTTCTTT. The encoded protein is CAISDGQRDAEAFF. This chain connects TRBV10-3 to TRBJ1-1; perhaps TRBD1 as D (6 bases). The CDR3 sequence is 14 residues long. The germline V gene encodes CDR1 ENHRY and CDR2 SYGVKD. The ends were cut back, 3 bases at V and 6 bases at J, with 14 bases in the middle.

The rearrangement links TRBV7-6 to TRBJ1-1; TRBD1 matches 10 bases. Germline CDR1 is SGHVS and CDR2 is FNYEAQ. The V gene end was trimmed by 4 bases and the J gene end by 7 bases; junction bases not matched to a gene: 9. The CDR3 is made up of 15 amino acids. The CDR3 loop is CASSSEDRGGSEAFF. Here the CDR3 DNA reads TGTGCCAGCAGCTCCGAGGACAGGGGGGGGAGTGAAGCTTTCTTT. Full variable domain (missing parts from reference TRBV7-6 and TRBJ1-1): GAGVSQSPRYKVTKRGQDVALRCDPISGHVSLYWYRQALGQGPEFLTYFNYEAQQDKSGLPNDRFSAERPEGSISTLTIQRTEQRDSAMYRCASSSEDRGGSEAFFGQGTRLTVV.

The rearrangement uses TRBV18 and TRBJ1-2; no clear D. In germline, CDR1 is KGHSH, CDR2 LQKENI. V lost 3 bases to trimming and J lost 6 bases, with 14 bases between them. This CDR3 has 14 residues. The CDR3 reads CASSPSRGGDGYTF. DNA of the CDR3: TGTGCCAGCTCACCGTCGCGGGGAGGAGATGGCTACACCTTC.

The chain employs TRBV6-5 and TRBJ1-2, with D hard to call. V was trimmed by 7 bases and J by 4 bases, leaving 7 bases between them. CDR1 is MNHEY and CDR2 is SVGAGI in the germline V gene. There are 11 residues in the CDR3. CDR3 in DNA: TGTGCCAGCAACGGGCGCTATGGCTACACCTTC. Translated, it gives CASNGRYGYTF.

The V call is TRBV15, the J call TRBJ2-5, with D possibly called TRBD1 or TRBD2 (6 bases each). Germline-derived CDR1 and CDR2 are LNHNV and YYDKDF (reference sequence). V was pared by 6 bases and J by 4 bases, with 12 bases between. This CDR3 is 13 amino acids long. The CDR3 region has the DNA TGTGCCACCAGATGGGGGGCAGGAGAGACCCAGTACTTC. Protein: CATRWGAGETQYF.

The chain carries TRBV27 and TRBJ1-2; D is undetermined. Trimming took 2 bases from V and 8 from J, leaving 12 bases between them. Germline V gene lookup returns CDR1 MNHEY and CDR2 SMNVEV (reference sequence). The CDR3 length is 13 residues. The CDR3: CASSLDIGGGYTF. Here the CDR3 DNA reads TGTGCCAGCAGTTTAGACATCGGAGGGGGCTACACCTTC.

In regard to this clone: The sample has other DNA sequences that encode this CDR3 too. This sequence joins TRBV5-1 and TRBJ1-6; D not certain. Germline V CDR1 and CDR2: SGHRS, YFSETQ. The V end lost 0 bases, the J end lost 5 bases, and 9 bases lay between the germline ends. This CDR3 is built from 15 residues. Written as DNA, the CDR3 is TGCGCCAGCAGCTTGGAGGGTAGTAATAATTCACCCCTCCACTTT. Protein product: CASSLEGSNNSPLHF.

V and J are TRBV7-2 and TRBJ1-1; TRBD1 matches 7 bases. V lost 5 bases to trimming and J lost 0 bases; unmatched junction nucleotides: 15. CDR3 size: 18 residues. The germline V gene encodes CDR1 SGHTA and CDR2 FQGNSA. This chain's CDR3 is CASSPWGGGSRMNTEAFF. The DNA for the CDR3 is TGTGCCAGCAGCCCCTGGGGAGGGGGCTCGAGAATGAACACTGAAGCTTTCTTT.